The clone carrying this TCR beta chain came up a few times. The antigen is not known. Those patients who had chemo-refractory metastatic non-small-cell lung cancer were given focal radiation along with CTLA-4 blockade through ipilimumab. The data were taken from a study of radiotherapy plus CTLA-4 blockade in lung cancer. Study summary: Objective responses were observed in 15% to 20% of patients, and disease control was achieved by approximately 34%. Study results and limitations: Clones derived from tumor TCRs expanded in blood after radiotherapy plus ipilimumab.

TCRdb's copy holds only in-frame clones and misses some; the assay was immunoSEQ multiplex PCR. The table shows tens of thousands of clones, with roughly 70% occurring only once. V lost 4 bases and J lost 4; bases outside the gene matches: 15. CDR1 and CDR2 (germline): SGHNT, YYREEE (reference sequence). CDR3 length: 17 residues. The receptor was isolated from a human donor with non-small cell lung cancer who had stable disease on radiotherapy plus ipilimumab. The chain is built from TRBV5-4 and TRBJ1-2; TRBD1 aligns across 8 bases. This specimen was peripheral blood, taken from a patient treated with radiotherapy plus ipilimumab. The DNA for the CDR3 is TGTGCCAGCAGCAAACAGGGGGAAGGAGAGGTTAGCTATGGCTACACCTTC. As protein: CASSKQGEGEVSYGYTF.